A selection of T cell receptor beta chains follows, all from one sample in a study of technical replicates of blood from several donors. The assay was immunoSEQ multiplex PCR, and TCRdb's table has in-frame clones only and misses some. Among some 66,000 clones, roughly 98% were seen once, and the ten largest hold around 0.16%. The sample taken for sequencing was T cells isolated from PBMCs. The receptors come from a human donor in good health. Each CDR3 is given with its conserved first and last residue. D genes are given only for firm matches. Size is stated for part of the rows, as once, few or many counts, or as a class when the clone is expanded.

D: .; size: .; J: TRBJ1-1; length: 14; V: TRBV9; DNA: TGTGCCAGCAGCGTAGGTGGGGCGCTCACTGAAGCTTTCTTT; CDR3: CASSVGGALTEAFF
D: .; size: once; J: TRBJ1-2; length: 15; V: TRBV19; DNA: TGTGCCAGTAGTATAGCGGGGGTTGCTAACTATGGCTACACCTTC; CDR3: CASSIAGVANYGYTF
D: TRBD2; size: .; J: TRBJ2-1; length: 17; V: TRBV19; DNA: TGTGCCAGTGCCATCGCCGGACTAGCGGCCCTTAACAATGAGCAGTTCTTC; CDR3: CASAIAGLAALNNEQFF
D: TRBD1; size: .; J: TRBJ1-3; length: 15; V: TRBV7-6; DNA: TGTGCCAGCAGCTTAGAGACAGGGACTGGAAACACCATATATTTT; CDR3: CASSLETGTGNTIYF
D: .; size: .; J: TRBJ2-3; length: 15; V: TRBV4-1; DNA: TGCGCCAGCAGCTTTCCGGGACTCCGCACAGATACGCAGTATTTT; CDR3: CASSFPGLRTDTQYF
D: TRBD2; size: .; J: TRBJ2-1; length: 14; V: TRBV19; DNA: TGTGCCAGTAGTGCTAGCGGGAGGGCCGATGAGCAGTTCTTC; CDR3: CASSASGRADEQFF
D: .; size: .; J: TRBJ2-7; length: 16; V: TRBV9; DNA: TGTGCCAGCAGCGTAGGTTTGGGGGGGCAAAGCTACGAGCAGTACTTC; CDR3: CASSVGLGGQSYEQYF
D: TRBD2; size: .; J: TRBJ2-1; length: 16; V: TRBV10-3; DNA: TGTGCCATCAGTGAGCCGGGCGGGGGAATCTACAATGAGCAGTTCTTC; CDR3: CAISEPGGGIYNEQFF
D: .; size: .; J: TRBJ1-2; length: 13; V: TRBV6-5; DNA: TGTGCCAGCAGATTGACAGGAAACTATGGCTACACCTTC; CDR3: CASRLTGNYGYTF
D: .; size: .; J: TRBJ2-1; length: 15; V: TRBV9; DNA: TGTGCCAGCAGCGCCCGGGACACCACCTACAATGAGCAGTTCTTC; CDR3: CASSARDTTYNEQFF
D: TRBD2; size: .; J: TRBJ2-1; length: 15; V: TRBV5-1; DNA: TGCGCCAGCAGCTTCTCTAGCGGGAGTGGCGGTGAGCAGTTCTTC; CDR3: CASSFSSGSGGEQFF
D: .; size: .; J: TRBJ1-4; length: 13; V: TRBV5-1; DNA: TGCGCCAGCAGCTTGGAGACGGGAAGAAAACTGTTTTTT; CDR3: CASSLETGRKLFF
D: TRBD2; size: .; J: TRBJ2-5; length: 12; V: TRBV27; DNA: TGTGCCAGCAGTCAGGGAGGGGAGACCCAGTACTTC; CDR3: CASSQGGETQYF
D: .; size: .; J: TRBJ2-7; length: 13; V: TRBV7-6; DNA: TGTGCCAGCAGGATAGACAGTACCTACGAGCAGTACTTC; CDR3: CASRIDSTYEQYF
D: TRBD1; size: .; J: TRBJ2-1; length: 16; V: TRBV15; DNA: TGTGCCACCAGCGGAGTAGGGGACAGGGAGGGGAATGAGCAGTTCTTC; CDR3: CATSGVGDREGNEQFF
D: TRBD1; size: .; J: TRBJ2-3; length: 16; V: TRBV10-3; DNA: TGTGCCATCAGTGAGCCGGGACAGGGGAGCACAGATACGCAGTATTTT; CDR3: CAISEPGQGSTDTQYF
D: .; size: .; J: TRBJ1-2; length: 11; V: TRBV2; DNA: TGTGCCAGCAGCGAGACGGGGGGGCTAGACTTC; CDR3: CASSETGGLDF
D: TRBD1; size: .; J: TRBJ2-6; length: 15; V: TRBV5-1; DNA: TGCGCCATCCGGGACAGGGATTCTGGGGCCAACGTCCTGACTTTC; CDR3: CAIRDRDSGANVLTF
D: .; size: .; J: TRBJ2-5; length: 14; V: TRBV6-5; DNA: TGTGCCAGCAGTCCCACAGGGGCGGGGGAGACCCAGTACTTC; CDR3: CASSPTGAGETQYF
D: TRBD1; size: .; J: TRBJ1-2; length: 11; V: TRBV29-1; DNA: TGCAGCGTGAGGGGGACAGGTGGCTACACCTTC; CDR3: CSVRGTGGYTF
D: .; size: .; J: TRBJ2-3; length: 15; V: TRBV4-2; DNA: TGTGCCAGCAGCCAAGATCCCTTAGTGTCAGATACGCAGTATTTT; CDR3: CASSQDPLVSDTQYF
D: .; size: .; J: TRBJ2-7; length: 15; V: TRBV14; DNA: TGTGCCAGCAGCCTCTTGGGTGCAGGGCCGGGCGAGCAGTACTTC; CDR3: CASSLLGAGPGEQYF
D: .; size: .; J: TRBJ2-2; length: 13; V: TRBV6-1; DNA: TGTGCCAGCAGTGACAGGTACACCGGGGAGCTGTTTTTT; CDR3: CASSDRYTGELFF
D: .; size: .; J: TRBJ2-3; length: 13; V: TRBV6-5; DNA: TGTGCCAGCAGTCGTCCCTTCACAGATACGCAGTATTTT; CDR3: CASSRPFTDTQYF
D: .; size: .; J: TRBJ1-6; length: 15; V: TRBV4-1; DNA: TGCGCCAGCAGCCAAGATCGCAGGGATAATTCACCCCTCCACTTT; CDR3: CASSQDRRDNSPLHF
D: TRBD1; size: once; J: TRBJ1-4; length: 15; V: TRBV11-2; DNA: TGTGCCAGCAGCTGGACGGACAGGGCTGATGAAAAACTGTTTTTT; CDR3: CASSWTDRADEKLFF
D: TRBD1; size: .; J: TRBJ1-4; length: 17; V: TRBV30; DNA: TGTGCCTGGAGCGAAGGGACAGGGCCCTTGGGGGGGGAAAAACTGTTTTTT; CDR3: CAWSEGTGPLGGEKLFF